This T cell receptor beta chain was documented in a study of graft-versus-host responses after intestinal transplantation. General study findings and limits: Researchers found GvH clones in recipient marrow, and some showed up first in ileum or blood.

Notes on this clone: As yet, its antigen is unknown.

Per the germline V gene, CDR1 is MDHEN and CDR2 is SYDVKM. Trimming pared 3 bases from V and 4 bases from J, leaving 9 bases between. The CDR3 runs to 13 residues. The data were produced by immunoSEQ multiplex PCR, yet TCRdb's version contains in-frame clones alone and is incomplete. The table has under 140,000 clones, roughly 93% seen once. V and J are TRBV28 and TRBJ1-2, with D uncertain. This clonotype originated in a human donor who received an intestinal transplant. The sample was unstimulated CD8+ T cells sorted from spleen or lymph node cells, taken before intestinal transplant. The CDR3, as DNA: TGTGCCAGCAGTTTCCCCGCGATCTATGGCTACACCTTC. It specifies CASSFPAIYGYTF.